Each of the 15 T cell receptor beta chains below was sequenced from the same sample in a study of blood T cell repertoires in COVID-19. The protocol was immunoSEQ multiplex PCR, while the TCRdb copy is restricted to in-frame clones and leaves out a portion. Of 230,000 or so clones listed, less than 90% are singletons. The sequenced sample consisted of PBMCs or T cells enriched from blood (not recorded which). The receptor set was obtained from a woman younger than 45 who had recovered from COVID-19.

The count of this clone is one. V gene TRBV9 combines with J gene TRBJ2-2, with 10 bases fitting TRBD2. Germline-derived CDR1 and CDR2 are SGDLS and YYNGEE. V dropped 8 bases and J dropped 0; count of bases not matched to a gene: 4. This CDR3 comprises 15 residues. The CDR3 bases are TGTGCCAGTCGGAGCGGGGGGGCGAACACCGGGGAGCTGTTTTTT. This translates into CASRSGGANTGELFF.

The chain is built from TRBV25-1 and TRBJ1-4; possibly TRBD1 for D (6 bases). The ends were cut back, 3 bases at V and 3 bases at J, with 14 bases in the middle. Germline V gene sequence: CDR1 MGHDK, CDR2 SYGVNS. The CDR3 extends over 16 amino acids. CDR3: CASSDYEPGANEKLFF. The CDR3 nucleotides read TGTGCCAGCAGTGACTACGAACCAGGGGCTAATGAAAAACTGTTTTTT.

The genes are TRBV5-4 and TRBJ1-2; 9 bases align to TRBD1. With 5 bases clipped from V and 6 bases from J, the junction kept 20 bases outside the gene matches. This CDR3 spans 18 amino acids. Germline V gives CDR1 SGHNT, CDR2 YYREEE (reference sequence). CDR3 region: CASRLLWGQGWVNDGYTF. CDR3 sequence (DNA): TGTGCCAGCAGGCTATTGTGGGGACAGGGTTGGGTCAACGATGGCTACACCTTC.

The chain carries TRBV7-8 and TRBJ1-2, with 9 positions matching TRBD1. The germline CDR1 and CDR2 sequences are SGHVS and FQNEAQ. Trimming removed 3 bases from V and 8 bases from J; junction bases left unmatched: 10. The CDR3 loop spans 15 amino acids. CDR3 amino acids: CASSLGGTGGAGYTF. The CDR3 DNA sequence: TGTGCCAGCAGCTTGGGGGGCACAGGGGGCGCCGGCTACACCTTC.

CDR3 coding DNA: TGCGCCAGCAGCCAAGAACGACTGCTACGGCTCACAGATACGCAGTATTTT. The encoded protein is CASSQERLLRLTDTQYF. The V and J genes are TRBV4-1 and TRBJ2-3, with unresolved D. The CDR3 contains 17 residues. Trimming left V 0 bases short and J 2 bases short, with 15 bases between. CDR1 is MGHRA, CDR2 YSYEKL, per germline.

In its sample, this clone was seen once. The CDR3 DNA follows: TGTGCCAGTAGCGGGACAGGGTCGATACCCCTCCACTTT. Translated, it gives CASSGTGSIPLHF. The chain couples TRBV19 to TRBJ1-6, with 9 positions matching TRBD1. With 6 bases clipped from V and 12 bases from J, the junction kept 6 bases outside the gene matches. The germline V gene has CDR1 LNHDA and CDR2 SQIVND (reference sequence). The CDR3 is 13 amino acids.

This chain links TRBV6-5 with TRBJ1-4, with unresolved D. Germline V CDR1 and CDR2: MNHEY, SVGAGI. The CDR3 is 15 amino acids. V lost 6 bases and J lost 0, with 11 bases in between. In DNA form, the CDR3 reads TGTGCCAGCAGACCGGACTGGACAACTAATGAAAAACTGTTTTTT. Its protein is CASRPDWTTNEKLFF.

The rearrangement links TRBV5-1 to TRBJ1-1, with TRBD1 matching over 11 bases. The CDR3 totals 14 residues. The ends lost 0 bases at V and 8 bases at J; junction bases unmatched: 3. CDR1 is SGHRS, CDR2 YFSETQ, per germline. The CDR3 coding sequence is TGCGCCAGCAGCTTGGTGGGACAGGGGGAAGAAGCTTTCTTT. Amino acids: CASSLVGQGEEAFF.

The J gene is TRBJ1-3, the V gene TRBV19; D is possibly TRBD1 (5 bases). The CDR3 runs to 13 residues. CDR1 is LNHDA, CDR2 SQIVND, per germline (reference sequence). Trimming cost V 3 bases and J 4 bases, with 7 bases left between them. CDR3 bases: TGTGCCAGTAGTATGGGGCAGGGAAACACCATATATTTT. Protein product: CASSMGQGNTIYF. Supplemented by reference TRBV19 and TRBJ1-3, the full variable domain reads DGGITQSPKYLFRKEGQNVTLSCEQNLNHDAMYWYRQDPGQGLRLIYYSQIVNDFQKGDIAEGYSVSREKKESFPLTVTSAQKNPTAFYLCASSMGQGNTIYFGEGSWLTVV.

This chain connects TRBV14 to TRBJ1-2; D perhaps matches TRBD1 (5 bases). The V and J ends lost 0 bases and 7 bases respectively, with 18 bases between them. The CDR3 extends over 16 amino acids. Germline CDR1 reads SGHDN; CDR2 reads FVKESK. This CDR3 reads CASSQELGHTPTGYTF. CDR3 in DNA: TGTGCCAGCAGCCAAGAACTGGGGCACACGCCGACTGGCTACACCTTC.

The rearrangement links TRBV7-2 to TRBJ2-2, with TRBD1 identical over 7 bases. CDR1 and CDR2 (germline): SGHTA, FQGNSA. The length of the CDR3 is 16 residues. The trim removed 2 bases at V and 4 bases at J, leaving 7 bases unmatched. The CDR3 sequence is CASSLIGGASTGELFF. The CDR3 DNA follows: TGTGCCAGCAGCTTAATAGGGGGCGCGAGCACCGGGGAGCTGTTTTTT.

The rearrangement uses TRBV19 and TRBJ2-2; 9 nucleotides align to TRBD1. The CDR3 is 15 residues long. Trimming took 6 bases from V and 3 from J; bases not matched to a gene: 5. Germline CDR1 LNHDA, CDR2 SQIVND (reference sequence). The chain's CDR3 is CASRPGDRDTGELFF. The CDR3 DNA sequence: TGTGCCAGTAGGCCCGGGGACAGGGACACCGGGGAGCTGTTTTTT.

This clone was picked up a small number of times. The chain carries TRBV7-3 and TRBJ2-1; TRBD1 matches 7 bases. This CDR3 is 15 amino acids long. Germline V gives CDR1 SGHTA, CDR2 FQGTGA. With V trimmed by 0 bases and J by 12 bases, 11 bases remained unmatched. In DNA form, the CDR3 reads TGTGCCAGCAGCTTAACCCCGAGAGGGGGCGATGGGCAGTTCTTC. Translation: CASSLTPRGGDGQFF.

This chain connects TRBV11-2 to TRBJ1-1, with a tentative D call TRBD1 (5 bases). Per germline, CDR1 SGHAT and CDR2 FQNNGV. The CDR3 runs to 15 residues. V shed 6 bases and J shed 3 bases, with 17 bases lying between them. This CDR3 is CASRLVGGRDTEAFF. The CDR3 DNA reads TGTGCCAGCAGACTAGTGGGGGGTAGGGACACTGAAGCTTTCTTT.

The chain uses TRBV6-1 and TRBJ1-2, with D unclear. Trimming removed 1 base at V and 1 base at J, with 16 bases between. Germline values: CDR1 MNHNS, CDR2 SASEGT. The CDR3 sequence is 17 residues long. The CDR3 reads CASSEDSRGYINYGYTF. For the CDR3, the DNA is TGTGCCAGCAGTGAAGATTCCAGAGGGTACATTAACTATGGCTACACCTTC.